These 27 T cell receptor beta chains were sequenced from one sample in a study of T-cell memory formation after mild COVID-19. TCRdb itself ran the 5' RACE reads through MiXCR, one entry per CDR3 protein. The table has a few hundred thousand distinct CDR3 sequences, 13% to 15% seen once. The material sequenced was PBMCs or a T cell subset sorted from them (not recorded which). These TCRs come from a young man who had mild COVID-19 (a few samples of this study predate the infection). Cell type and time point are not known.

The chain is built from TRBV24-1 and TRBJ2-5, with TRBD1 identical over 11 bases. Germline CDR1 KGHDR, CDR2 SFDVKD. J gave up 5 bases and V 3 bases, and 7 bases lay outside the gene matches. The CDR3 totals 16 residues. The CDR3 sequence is CATSDPGQGAGETQYF. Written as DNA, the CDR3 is TGTGCCACCAGTGATCCAGGACAGGGGGCGGGTGAGACCCAGTACTTC.

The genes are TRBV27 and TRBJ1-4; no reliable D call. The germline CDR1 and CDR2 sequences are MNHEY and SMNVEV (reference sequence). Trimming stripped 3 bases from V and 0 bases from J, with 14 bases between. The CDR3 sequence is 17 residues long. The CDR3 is CASSLVNWPATNEKLFF. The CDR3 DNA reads TGTGCCAGCAGTTTGGTTAATTGGCCCGCAACTAATGAAAAACTGTTTTTT.

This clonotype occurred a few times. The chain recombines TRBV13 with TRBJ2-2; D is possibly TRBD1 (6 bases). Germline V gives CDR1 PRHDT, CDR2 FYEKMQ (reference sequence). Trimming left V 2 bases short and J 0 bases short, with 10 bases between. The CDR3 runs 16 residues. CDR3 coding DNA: TGTGCCAGCAGCTTAATTGCAGGGGCGAACACCGGGGAGCTGTTTTTT. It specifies CASSLIAGANTGELFF.

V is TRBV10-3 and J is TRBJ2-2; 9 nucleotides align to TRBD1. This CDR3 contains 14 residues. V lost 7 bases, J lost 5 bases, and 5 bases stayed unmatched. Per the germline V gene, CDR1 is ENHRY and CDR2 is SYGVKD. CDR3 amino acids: CAIMGQGLTGELFF. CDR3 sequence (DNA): TGTGCCATCATGGGACAGGGATTGACCGGGGAGCTGTTTTTT.

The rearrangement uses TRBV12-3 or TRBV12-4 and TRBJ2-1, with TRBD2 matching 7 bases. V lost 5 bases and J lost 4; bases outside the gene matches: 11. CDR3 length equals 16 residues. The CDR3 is CASSRGVGEGYNEQFF. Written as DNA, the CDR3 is TGTGCCAGCAGTCGTGGAGTAGGGGAGGGATACAATGAGCAGTTCTTC.

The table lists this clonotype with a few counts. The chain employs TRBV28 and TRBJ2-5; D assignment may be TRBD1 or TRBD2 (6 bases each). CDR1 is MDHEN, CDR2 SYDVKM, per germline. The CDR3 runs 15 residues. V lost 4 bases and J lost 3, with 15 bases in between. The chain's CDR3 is CASSSGGQGKETQYF. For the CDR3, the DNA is TGTGCCAGCAGTTCCGGGGGCCAAGGAAAAGAGACCCAGTACTTC. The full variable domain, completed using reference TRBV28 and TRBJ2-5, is DVKVTQSSRYLVKRTGEKVFLECVQDMDHENMFWYRQDPGLGLRLIYFSYDVKMKEKGDIPEGYSVSREKKERFSLILESASTNQTSMYLCASSSGGQGKETQYFGPGTRLLVL.

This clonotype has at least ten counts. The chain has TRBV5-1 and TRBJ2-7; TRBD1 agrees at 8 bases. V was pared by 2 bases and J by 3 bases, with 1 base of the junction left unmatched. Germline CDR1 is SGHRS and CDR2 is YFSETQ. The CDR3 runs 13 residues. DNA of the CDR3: TGCGCCAGCAGCTTCGGGACAGGCTACGAGCAGTACGTC. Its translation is CASSFGTGYEQYV.

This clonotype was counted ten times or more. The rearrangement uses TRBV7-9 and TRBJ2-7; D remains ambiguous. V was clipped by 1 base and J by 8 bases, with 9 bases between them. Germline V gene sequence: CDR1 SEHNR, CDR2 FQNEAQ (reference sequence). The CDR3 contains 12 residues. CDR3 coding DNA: TGTGCCAGCAGCTTAGGGCGTTATAAGCAGTACGTC. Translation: CASSLGRYKQYV.

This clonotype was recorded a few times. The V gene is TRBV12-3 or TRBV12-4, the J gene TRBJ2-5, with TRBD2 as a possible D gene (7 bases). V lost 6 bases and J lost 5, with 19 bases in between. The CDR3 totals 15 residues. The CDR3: CASSPRGGYAETQYF. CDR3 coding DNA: TGTGCCAGCAGCCCAAGGGGGGGATACGCCGAGACCCAGTACTTC.

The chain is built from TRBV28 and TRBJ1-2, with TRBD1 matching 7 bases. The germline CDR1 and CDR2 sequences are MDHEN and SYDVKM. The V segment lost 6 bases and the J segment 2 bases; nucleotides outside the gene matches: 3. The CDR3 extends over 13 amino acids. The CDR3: CASRAGQNYGYTF. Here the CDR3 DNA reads TGTGCCAGCAGGGCGGGACAGAACTATGGCTACACCTTC.

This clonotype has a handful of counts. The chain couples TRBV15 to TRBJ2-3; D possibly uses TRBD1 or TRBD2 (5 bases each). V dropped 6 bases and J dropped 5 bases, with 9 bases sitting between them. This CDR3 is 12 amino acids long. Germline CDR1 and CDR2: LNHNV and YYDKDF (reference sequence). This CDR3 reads CATRGVGDTQYF. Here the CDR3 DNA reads TGTGCCACCAGGGGGGTCGGAGATACGCAGTATTTT.

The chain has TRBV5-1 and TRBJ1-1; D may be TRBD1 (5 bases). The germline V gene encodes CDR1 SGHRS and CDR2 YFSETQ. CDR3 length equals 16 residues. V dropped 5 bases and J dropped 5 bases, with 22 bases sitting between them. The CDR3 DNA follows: TGCGCCAGCAGTCCTCGCAGGAGGGGCGATCCGACTGAAGCTTTCTTT. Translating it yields CASSPRRRGDPTEAFF.

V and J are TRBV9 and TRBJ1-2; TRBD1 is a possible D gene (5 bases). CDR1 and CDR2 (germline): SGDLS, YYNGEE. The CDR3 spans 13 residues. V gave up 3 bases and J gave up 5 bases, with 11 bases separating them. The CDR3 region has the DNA TGTGCCAGCAGCGGGACAATGGATTATGGCTACACCTTC. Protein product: CASSGTMDYGYTF.

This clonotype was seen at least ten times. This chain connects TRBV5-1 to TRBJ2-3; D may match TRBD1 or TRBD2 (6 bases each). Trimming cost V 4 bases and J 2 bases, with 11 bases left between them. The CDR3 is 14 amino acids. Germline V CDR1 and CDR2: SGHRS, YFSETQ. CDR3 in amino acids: CASSPGGDTDTQYF. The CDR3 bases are TGCGCCAGCAGCCCCGGGGGCGACACAGATACGCAGTATTTT.

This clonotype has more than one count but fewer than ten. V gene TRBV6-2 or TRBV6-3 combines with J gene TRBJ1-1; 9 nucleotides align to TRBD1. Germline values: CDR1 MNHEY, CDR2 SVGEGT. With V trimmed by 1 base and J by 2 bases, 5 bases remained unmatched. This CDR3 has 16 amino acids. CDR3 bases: TGTGCCAGCAGTTACTTCAGGGACAGGGCTAACACTGAAGCTTTCTTT. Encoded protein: CASSYFRDRANTEAFF.

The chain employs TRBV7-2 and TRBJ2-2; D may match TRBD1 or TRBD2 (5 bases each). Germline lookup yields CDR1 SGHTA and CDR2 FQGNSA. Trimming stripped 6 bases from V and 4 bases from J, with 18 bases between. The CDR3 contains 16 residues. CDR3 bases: TGTGCCAGCAGTTACTACGGTGGGGGTGCCACCGGGGAGCTGTTTTTT. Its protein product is CASSYYGGGATGELFF.

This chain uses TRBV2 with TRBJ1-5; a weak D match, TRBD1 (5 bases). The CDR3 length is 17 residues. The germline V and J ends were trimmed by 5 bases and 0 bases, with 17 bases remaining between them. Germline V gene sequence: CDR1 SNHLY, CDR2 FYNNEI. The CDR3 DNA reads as TGTGCCAGCAGTCCCGGGACGGATGACTATAGCAATCAGCCCCAGCATTTT. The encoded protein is CASSPGTDDYSNQPQHF.

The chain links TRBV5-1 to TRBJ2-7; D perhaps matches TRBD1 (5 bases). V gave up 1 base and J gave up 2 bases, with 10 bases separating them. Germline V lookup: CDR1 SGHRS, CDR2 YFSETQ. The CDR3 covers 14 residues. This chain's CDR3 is CASSLRAGPYEQYF. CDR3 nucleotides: TGCGCCAGCAGCTTGCGCGCAGGGCCCTACGAGCAGTACTTC.

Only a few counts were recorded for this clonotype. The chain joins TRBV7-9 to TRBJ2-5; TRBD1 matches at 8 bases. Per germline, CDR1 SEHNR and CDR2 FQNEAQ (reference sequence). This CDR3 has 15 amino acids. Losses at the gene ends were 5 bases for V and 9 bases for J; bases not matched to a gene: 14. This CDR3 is CASSPPRDRRTSQYF. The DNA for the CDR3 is TGTGCCAGCAGCCCCCCCCGGGACAGGCGGACCTCCCAGTACTTC.

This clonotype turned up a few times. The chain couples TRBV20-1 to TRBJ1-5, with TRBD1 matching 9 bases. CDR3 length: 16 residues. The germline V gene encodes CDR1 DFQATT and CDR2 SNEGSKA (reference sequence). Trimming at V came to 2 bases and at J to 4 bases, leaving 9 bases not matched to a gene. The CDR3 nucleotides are TGCAGTGCTAGACCGGCCGGGACAGGGAGGAATCAGCCCCAGCATTTT. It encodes CSARPAGTGRNQPQHF.

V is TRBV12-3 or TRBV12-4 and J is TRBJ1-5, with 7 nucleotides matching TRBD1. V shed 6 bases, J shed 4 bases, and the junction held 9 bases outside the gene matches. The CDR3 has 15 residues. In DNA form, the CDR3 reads TGTGCCAGCAGGCTCGACAGGGCTACGAATCAGCCCCAGCATTTT. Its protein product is CASRLDRATNQPQHF.

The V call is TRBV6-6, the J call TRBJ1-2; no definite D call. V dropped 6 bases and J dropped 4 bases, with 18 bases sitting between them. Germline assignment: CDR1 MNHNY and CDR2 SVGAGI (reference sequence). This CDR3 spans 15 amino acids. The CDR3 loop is CASSYLAKVFYGYTF. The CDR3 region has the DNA TGTGCCAGCAGCTATTTAGCGAAGGTGTTCTATGGCTACACCTTC.

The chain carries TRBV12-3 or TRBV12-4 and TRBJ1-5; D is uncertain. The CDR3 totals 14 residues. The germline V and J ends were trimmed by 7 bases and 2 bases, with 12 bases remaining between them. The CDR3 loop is CASTLGAGNQPQHF. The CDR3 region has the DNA TGTGCCAGCACCCTGGGAGCGGGCAATCAGCCCCAGCATTTT.

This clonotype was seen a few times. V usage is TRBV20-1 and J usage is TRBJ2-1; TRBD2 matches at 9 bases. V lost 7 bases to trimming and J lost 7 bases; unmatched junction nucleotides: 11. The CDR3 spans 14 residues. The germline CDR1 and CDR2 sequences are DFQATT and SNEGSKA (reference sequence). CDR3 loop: CSVVGTSRGNEQFF. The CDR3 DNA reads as TGCAGTGTGGTGGGGACTAGCAGGGGTAATGAGCAGTTCTTC.

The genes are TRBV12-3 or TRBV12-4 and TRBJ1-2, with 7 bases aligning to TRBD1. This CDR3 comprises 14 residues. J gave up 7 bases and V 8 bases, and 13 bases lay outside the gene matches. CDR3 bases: TGTGCCAGCTTCGCAGCCGAGGGGGCCGGTGGCTACACCTTC. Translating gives CASFAAEGAGGYTF.

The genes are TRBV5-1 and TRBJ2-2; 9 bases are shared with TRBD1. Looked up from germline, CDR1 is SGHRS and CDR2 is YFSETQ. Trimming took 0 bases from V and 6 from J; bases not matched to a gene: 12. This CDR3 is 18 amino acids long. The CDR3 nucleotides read TGCGCCAGCAGCTTGGCCATTATAGTACAGGGGGCGTCCGGGGAGCTGTTTTTT. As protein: CASSLAIIVQGASGELFF.

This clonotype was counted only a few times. The DNA for the CDR3 is TGTGCCAGCAGCCCCCGGACTAGCGGGGGACTAATACTTATGAACACCGGGGAGCTGTTTTTT. It translates to CASSPRTSGGLILMNTGELFF. The chain is built from TRBV3-1 and TRBJ2-2; 13 bases are shared with TRBD2. The CDR3 totals 21 residues. The V segment lost 4 bases and the J segment 1 base; nucleotides outside the gene matches: 15. Germline assignment: CDR1 LGHDT and CDR2 YNNKEL (reference sequence).